This TCR beta chain was documented in a study of blood T cell repertoires in COVID-19. Study summary: PBMCs, B-cell-depleted T cells, or T cells provided the cDNA or gDNA that made up the material.

The CDR3 is made up of 15 amino acids. J was trimmed by 4 bases and V by 8 bases; bases with no gene match: 11. The germline CDR1 and CDR2 sequences are LNHDA and SQIVND (reference sequence). Using immunoSEQ multiplex PCR, the repertoire was profiled, and TCRdb retains in-frame clones only, with some absent. This sample has roughly 260,000 clones; around 86% occur once, and the top ten carry around a tenth. The TCR originated in a man aged 40-49 years who had recovered from COVID-19. The rearrangement links TRBV19 to TRBJ1-2; TRBD1 matches at 9 bases. What was sequenced was peripheral blood. CDR3 loop: CASSKAGQGIYGYTF. CDR3 nucleotide sequence: TGTGCCAGTTCGAAGGCAGGACAGGGGATCTATGGCTACACCTTC.